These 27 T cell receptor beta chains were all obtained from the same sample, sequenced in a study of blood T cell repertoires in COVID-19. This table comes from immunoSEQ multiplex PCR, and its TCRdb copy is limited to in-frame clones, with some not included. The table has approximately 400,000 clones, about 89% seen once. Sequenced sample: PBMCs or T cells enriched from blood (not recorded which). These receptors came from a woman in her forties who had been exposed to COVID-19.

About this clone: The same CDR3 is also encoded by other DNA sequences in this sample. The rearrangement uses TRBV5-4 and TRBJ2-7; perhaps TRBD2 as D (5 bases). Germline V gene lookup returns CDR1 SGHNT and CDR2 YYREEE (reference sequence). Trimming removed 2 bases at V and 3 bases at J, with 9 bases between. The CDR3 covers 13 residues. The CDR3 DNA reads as TGTGCCAGCAGCTTACGGGATAGCTACGAGCAGTACTTC. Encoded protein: CASSLRDSYEQYF.

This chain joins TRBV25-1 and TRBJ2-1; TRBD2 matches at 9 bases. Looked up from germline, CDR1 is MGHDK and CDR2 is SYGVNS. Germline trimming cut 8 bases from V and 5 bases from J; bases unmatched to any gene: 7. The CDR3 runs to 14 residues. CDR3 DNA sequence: TGTGCCAGCGGGGGGAGACTAGCGGACAATGAGCAGTTCTTC. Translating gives CASGGRLADNEQFF.

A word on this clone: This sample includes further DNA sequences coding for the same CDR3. This chain's CDR3 is CATSRGASTDTQYF. Written as DNA, the CDR3 is TGTGCCACCAGCAGAGGAGCGTCAACAGATACGCAGTATTTT. The V and J genes are TRBV15 and TRBJ2-3; D unclear. The germline gives CDR1 LNHNV, CDR2 YYDKDF (reference sequence). The V and J ends lost 1 base and 3 bases respectively, with 8 bases between them. There are 14 residues in the CDR3. The whole variable domain, remainder taken from reference TRBV15 and TRBJ2-3, is DAMVIQNPRYQVTQFGKPVTLSCSQTLNHNVMYWYQQKSSQAPKLLFHYYDKDFNNEADTPDNFQSRRPNTSFCFLDIRSPGLGDTAMYLCATSRGASTDTQYFGPGTRLTVL.

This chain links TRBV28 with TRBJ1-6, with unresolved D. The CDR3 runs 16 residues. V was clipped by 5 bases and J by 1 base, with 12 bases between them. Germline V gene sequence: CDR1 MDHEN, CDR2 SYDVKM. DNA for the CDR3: TGTGCCAGCAGTGCCTCGGTCGGGTCCTATAATTCACCCCTCCACTTT. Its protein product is CASSASVGSYNSPLHF. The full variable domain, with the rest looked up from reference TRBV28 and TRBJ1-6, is DVKVTQSSRYLVKRTGEKVFLECVQDMDHENMFWYRQDPGLGLRLIYFSYDVKMKEKGDIPEGYSVSREKKERFSLILESASTNQTSMYLCASSASVGSYNSPLHFGNGTRLTVT.

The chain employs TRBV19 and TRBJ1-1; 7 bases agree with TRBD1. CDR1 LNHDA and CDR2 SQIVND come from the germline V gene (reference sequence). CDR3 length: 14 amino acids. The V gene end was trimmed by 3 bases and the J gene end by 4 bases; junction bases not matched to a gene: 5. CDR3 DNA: TGTGCCAGTAGTATGTCAAGGGGGCCCACTGAAGCTTTCTTT. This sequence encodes CASSMSRGPTEAFF.

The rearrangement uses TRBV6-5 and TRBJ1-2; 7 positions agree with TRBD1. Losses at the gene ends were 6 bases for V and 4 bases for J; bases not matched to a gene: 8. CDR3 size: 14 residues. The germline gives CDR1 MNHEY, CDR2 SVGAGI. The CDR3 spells CASRADRAGYGYTF. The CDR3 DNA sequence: TGTGCCAGCAGAGCCGACAGGGCAGGCTATGGCTACACCTTC.

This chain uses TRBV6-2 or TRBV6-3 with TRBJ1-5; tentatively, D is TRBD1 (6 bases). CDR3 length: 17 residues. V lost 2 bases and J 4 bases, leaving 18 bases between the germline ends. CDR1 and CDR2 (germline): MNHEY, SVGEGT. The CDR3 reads CASSYGPNRVRNQPQHF. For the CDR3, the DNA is TGTGCCAGCAGTTACGGGCCCAACAGGGTGAGGAATCAGCCCCAGCATTTT.

CDR3 in amino acids: CASSLSLTSSPGTGELFF. As DNA, the CDR3 is TGTGCCAGCAGCTTATCCCTCACTTCCTCCCCGGGCACCGGGGAGCTGTTTTTT. This sequence joins TRBV7-6 and TRBJ2-2; D gene unclear. V was pared by 2 bases and J by 4 bases, with 20 bases between. The germline CDR1 and CDR2 sequences are SGHVS and FNYEAQ. The CDR3 is made up of 18 amino acids.

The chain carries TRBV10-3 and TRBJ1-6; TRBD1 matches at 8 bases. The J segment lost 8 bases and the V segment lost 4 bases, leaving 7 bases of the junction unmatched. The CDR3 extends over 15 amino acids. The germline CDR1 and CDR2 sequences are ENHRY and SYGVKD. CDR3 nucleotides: TGTGCCATCAGTGTTGTAGGACAGGGTGATTCACCCCTCCACTTT. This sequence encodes CAISVVGQGDSPLHF.

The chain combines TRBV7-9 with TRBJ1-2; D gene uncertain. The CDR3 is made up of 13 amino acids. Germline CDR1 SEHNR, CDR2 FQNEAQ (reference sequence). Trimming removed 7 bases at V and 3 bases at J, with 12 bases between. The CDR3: CASIKDPDYGYTF. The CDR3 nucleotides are TGTGCCAGCATCAAAGATCCCGACTATGGCTACACCTTC.

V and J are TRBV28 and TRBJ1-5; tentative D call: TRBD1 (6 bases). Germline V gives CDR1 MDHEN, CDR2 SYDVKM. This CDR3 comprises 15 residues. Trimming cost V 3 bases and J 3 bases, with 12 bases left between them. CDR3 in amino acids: CASSLVGQNNQPQHF. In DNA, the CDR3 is TGTGCCAGCAGTTTGGTCGGACAGAACAATCAGCCCCAGCATTTT.

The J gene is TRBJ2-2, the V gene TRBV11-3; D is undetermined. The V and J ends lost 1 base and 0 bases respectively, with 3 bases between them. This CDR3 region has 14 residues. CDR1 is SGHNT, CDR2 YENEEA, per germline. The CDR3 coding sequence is TGTGCCAGCAGCTTAGCTTCGAACACCGGGGAGCTGTTTTTT. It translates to CASSLASNTGELFF.

The CDR3 reads CASTPMGTGYTEAFF. The DNA of the CDR3 is TGTGCCAGTACCCCGATGGGGACAGGGTACACTGAAGCTTTCTTT. The chain uses TRBV19 and TRBJ1-1, with 9 bases matching TRBD1. V was clipped by 7 bases and J by 3 bases; unmatched bases: 9. There are 15 residues in the CDR3. Germline V gene sequence: CDR1 LNHDA, CDR2 SQIVND (reference sequence).

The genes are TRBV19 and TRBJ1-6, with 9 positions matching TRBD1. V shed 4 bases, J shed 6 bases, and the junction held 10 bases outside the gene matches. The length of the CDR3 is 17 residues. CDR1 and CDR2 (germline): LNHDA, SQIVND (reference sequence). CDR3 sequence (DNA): TGTGCCAGTAGTACTCCGGGACAGGGTAACAGTAATTCACCCCTCCACTTT. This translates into CASSTPGQGNSNSPLHF.

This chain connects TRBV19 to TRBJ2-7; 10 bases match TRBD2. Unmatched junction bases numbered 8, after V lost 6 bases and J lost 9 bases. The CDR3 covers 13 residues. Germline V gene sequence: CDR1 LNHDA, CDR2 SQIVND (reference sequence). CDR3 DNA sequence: TGTGCCAGTAGGGCTAGCGGGAGCCCGAGGCAGTACTTC. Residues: CASRASGSPRQYF.

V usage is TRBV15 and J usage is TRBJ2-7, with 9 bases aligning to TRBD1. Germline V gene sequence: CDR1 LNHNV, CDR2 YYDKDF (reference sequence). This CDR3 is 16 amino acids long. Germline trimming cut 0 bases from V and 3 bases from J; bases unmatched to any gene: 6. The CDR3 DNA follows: TGTGCCACCAGCAGAGATCTCCCGGGACAGGGCTACGAGCAGTACTTC. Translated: CATSRDLPGQGYEQYF.

The CDR3 DNA follows: TGTGCCAGCAGTCCCGACAGGGTTGAGACCCAGTACTTC. It yields the protein CASSPDRVETQYF. V and J are TRBV2 and TRBJ2-5; 7 bases fit TRBD1. This CDR3 has 13 amino acids. Trimming at V came to 5 bases and at J to 5 bases, leaving 5 bases not matched to a gene. Germline values: CDR1 SNHLY, CDR2 FYNNEI. Together with reference TRBV2 and TRBJ2-5, the CDR3 gives the full variable domain: EPEVTQTPSHQVTQMGQEVILRCVPISNHLYFYWYRQILGQKVEFLVSFYNNEISEKSEIFDDQFSVERPDGSNFTLKIRSTKLEDSAMYFCASSPDRVETQYFGPGTRLLVL.

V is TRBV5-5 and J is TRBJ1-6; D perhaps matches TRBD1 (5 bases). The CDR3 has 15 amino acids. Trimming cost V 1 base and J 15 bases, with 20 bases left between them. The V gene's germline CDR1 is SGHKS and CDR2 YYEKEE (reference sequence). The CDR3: CASSLRGQNRVGLHF. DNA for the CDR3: TGTGCCAGCAGCTTGAGGGGCCAGAACAGAGTCGGCCTCCACTTT.

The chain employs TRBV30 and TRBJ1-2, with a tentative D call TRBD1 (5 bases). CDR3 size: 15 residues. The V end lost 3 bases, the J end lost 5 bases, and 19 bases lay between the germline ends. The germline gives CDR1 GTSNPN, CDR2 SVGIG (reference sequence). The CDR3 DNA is TGTGCCTGGAGGGAAACCGGCAGGGTATCATATGGCTACACCTTC. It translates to CAWRETGRVSYGYTF. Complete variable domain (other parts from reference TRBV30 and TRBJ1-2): SQTIHQWPATLVQPVGSPLSLECTVEGTSNPNLYWYRQAAGRGLQLLFYSVGIGQISSEVPQNLSASRPQDRQFILSSKKLLLSDSGFYLCAWRETGRVSYGYTFGSGTRLTVV.

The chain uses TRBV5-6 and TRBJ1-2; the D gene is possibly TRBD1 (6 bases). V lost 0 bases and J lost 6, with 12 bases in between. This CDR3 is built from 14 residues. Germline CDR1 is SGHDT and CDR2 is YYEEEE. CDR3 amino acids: CASSLVGAAHGYTF. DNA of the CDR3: TGTGCCAGCAGCTTGGTGGGGGCAGCCCATGGCTACACCTTC.

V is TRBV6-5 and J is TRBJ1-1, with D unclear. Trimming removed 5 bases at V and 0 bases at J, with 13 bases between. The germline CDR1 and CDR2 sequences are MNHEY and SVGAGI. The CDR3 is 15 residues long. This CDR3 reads CASSPDGRLNTEAFF. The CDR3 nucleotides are TGTGCCAGCAGTCCCGACGGCAGGTTGAACACTGAAGCTTTCTTT.

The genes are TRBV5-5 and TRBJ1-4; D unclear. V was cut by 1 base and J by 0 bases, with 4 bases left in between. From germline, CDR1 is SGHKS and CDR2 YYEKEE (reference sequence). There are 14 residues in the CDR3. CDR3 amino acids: CASSLSATNEKLFF. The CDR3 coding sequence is TGTGCCAGCAGCTTGTCCGCAACTAATGAAAAACTGTTTTTT.

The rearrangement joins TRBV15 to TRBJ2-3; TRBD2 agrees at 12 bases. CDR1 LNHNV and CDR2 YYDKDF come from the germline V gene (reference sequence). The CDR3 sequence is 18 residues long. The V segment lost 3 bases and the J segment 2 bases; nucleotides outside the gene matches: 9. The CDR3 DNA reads TGTGCCACCAGCAGGGCGGGTCTAGCGGGAGGGATCACAGATACGCAGTATTTT. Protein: CATSRAGLAGGITDTQYF.

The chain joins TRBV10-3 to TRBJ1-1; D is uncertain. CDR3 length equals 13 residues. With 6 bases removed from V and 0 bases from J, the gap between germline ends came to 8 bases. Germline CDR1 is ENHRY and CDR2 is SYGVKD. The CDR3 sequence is CAIRRGMNTEAFF. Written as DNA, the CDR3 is TGTGCCATCAGGAGAGGAATGAACACTGAAGCTTTCTTT.

In DNA, the CDR3 is TGTGCCAGTAGTAGCAGGACAGGAAGCAACTATGGCTACACCTTC. It codes for CASSSRTGSNYGYTF. V and J are TRBV19 and TRBJ1-2; TRBD1 aligns across 7 bases. CDR1 is LNHDA and CDR2 is SQIVND in the germline V gene (reference sequence). The ends lost 4 bases at V and 2 bases at J; junction bases unmatched: 7. The CDR3 totals 15 residues.

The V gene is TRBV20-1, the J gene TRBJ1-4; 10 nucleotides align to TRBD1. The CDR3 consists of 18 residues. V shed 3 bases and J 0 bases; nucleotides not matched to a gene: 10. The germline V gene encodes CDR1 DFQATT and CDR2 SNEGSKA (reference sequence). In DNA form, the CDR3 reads TGCAGTGCTAGTAGGGGACAGGGGAGGGCTACAACTAATGAAAAACTGTTTTTT. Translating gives CSASRGQGRATTNEKLFF.

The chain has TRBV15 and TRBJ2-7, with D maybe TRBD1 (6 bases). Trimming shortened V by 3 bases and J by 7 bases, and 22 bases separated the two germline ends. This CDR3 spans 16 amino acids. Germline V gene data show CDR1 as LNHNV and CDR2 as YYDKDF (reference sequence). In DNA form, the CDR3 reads TGTGCCACCAGCAGCTTGGGGACACCCGCGAACCTGGAGCAGTACTTC. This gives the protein CATSSLGTPANLEQYF.